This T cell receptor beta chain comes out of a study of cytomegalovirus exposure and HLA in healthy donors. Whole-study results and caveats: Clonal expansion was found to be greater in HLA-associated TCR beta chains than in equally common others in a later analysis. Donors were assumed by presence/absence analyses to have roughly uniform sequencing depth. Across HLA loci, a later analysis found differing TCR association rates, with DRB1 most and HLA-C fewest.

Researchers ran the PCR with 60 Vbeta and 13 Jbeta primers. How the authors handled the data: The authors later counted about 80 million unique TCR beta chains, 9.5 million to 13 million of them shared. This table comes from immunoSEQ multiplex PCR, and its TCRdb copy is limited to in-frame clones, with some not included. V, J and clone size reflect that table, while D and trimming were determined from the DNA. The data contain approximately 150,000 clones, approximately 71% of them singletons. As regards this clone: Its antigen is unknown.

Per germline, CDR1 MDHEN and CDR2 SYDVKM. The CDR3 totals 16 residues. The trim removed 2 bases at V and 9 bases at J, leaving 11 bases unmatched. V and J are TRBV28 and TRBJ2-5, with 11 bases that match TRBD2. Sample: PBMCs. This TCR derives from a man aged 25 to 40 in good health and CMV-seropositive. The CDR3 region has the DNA TGTGCCAGCAGTTTACGACTAGCGGGGAGGCGGGCGGCCCAGTACTTC. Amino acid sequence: CASSLRLAGRRAAQYF.